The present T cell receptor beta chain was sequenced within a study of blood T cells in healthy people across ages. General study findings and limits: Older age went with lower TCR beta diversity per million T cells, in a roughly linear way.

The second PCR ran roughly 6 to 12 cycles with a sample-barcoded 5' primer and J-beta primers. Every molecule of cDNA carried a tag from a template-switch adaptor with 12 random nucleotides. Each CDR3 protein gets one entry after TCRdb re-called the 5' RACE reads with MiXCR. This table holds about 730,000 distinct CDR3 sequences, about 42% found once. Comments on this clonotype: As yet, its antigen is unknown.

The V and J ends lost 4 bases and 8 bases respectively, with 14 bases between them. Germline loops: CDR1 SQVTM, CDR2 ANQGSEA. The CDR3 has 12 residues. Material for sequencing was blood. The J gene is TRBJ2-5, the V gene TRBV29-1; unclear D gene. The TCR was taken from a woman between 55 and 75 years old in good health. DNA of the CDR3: TGCAGCGTTGTTCAAGAAGGAGCAACCCAGTACTTC. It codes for CSVVQEGATQYF.